This passage covers 7 T cell receptor beta chains from one sample sequenced in a study of regulatory T cells in long-lasting Graves disease. Arm-PCR of CDR3 regions with iRepertoire HTBI primers generated TCR beta libraries. Using its own MiXCR run on the multiplex PCR reads, TCRdb lists one record per CDR3 protein. The sample lists about 620,000 distinct CDR3 sequences, roughly 15% occurring once. Time point described: newly diagnosed GD, antithyroid drugs for less than 3 months. PBMCs were the source of the RNA used for TCR sequencing. This sample was shared with a second study, whose subject was T cells in Graves' hyperthyroidism and ophthalmopathy.

Sequencing used peripheral blood mononuclear cells (PBMCs), obtained at new diagnosis, from a patient treated with antithyroid drugs. The receptors derive from a woman in her thirties with Graves disease.

In this sample, this clonotype turned up many times. The CDR3: CASSLAGGPNEQYF. CDR3 DNA sequence: TGTGCCAGCAGTCTAGCGGGAGGGCCCAACGAGCAGTACTTC. The V and J genes are TRBV6-1 and TRBJ2-7; 12 bases match TRBD2. Germline V gene data show CDR1 as MNHNS and CDR2 as SASEGT. This CDR3 is 14 amino acids long. J gave up 5 bases and V 5 bases, and 4 bases lay outside the gene matches.

This clonotype was detected many times. The V gene is TRBV18, the J gene TRBJ2-3, with D unclear. V gave up 2 bases and J gave up 6 bases, with 15 bases separating them. Germline loops: CDR1 KGHSH, CDR2 LQKENI. The CDR3 sequence is 15 residues long. The CDR3 is CASSPRQGKGDTQYF. CDR3 coding DNA: TGTGCCAGCTCACCAAGACAAGGGAAAGGGGATACGCAGTATTTT.

The table lists this clonotype with many counts. V and J are TRBV30 and TRBJ2-5, with TRBD2 matching over 13 bases. The CDR3 spans 15 residues. V trimming: 3 bases; J trimming: 5 bases; junction bases outside the gene matches: 6. CDR1 and CDR2 (germline): GTSNPN, SVGIG (reference sequence). The CDR3: CAWRRTSGSMETQYF. For the CDR3, the DNA is TGTGCCTGGAGGAGGACTAGCGGGAGTATGGAGACCCAGTACTTC.

This clonotype was found many times. V gene TRBV11-1 combines with J gene TRBJ2-3; TRBD2 matches 12 bases. The CDR3 extends over 16 amino acids. Germline V gene sequence: CDR1 SGHAT, CDR2 FQDESV (reference sequence). V lost 2 bases and J lost 2; bases outside the gene matches: 2. The CDR3 region is CASSLLAGGPTDTQYF. DNA for the CDR3: TGTGCCAGCAGCTTACTAGCGGGAGGGCCCACAGATACGCAGTATTTT.

The chain combines TRBV29-1 with TRBJ2-7, with D perhaps being TRBD1 or TRBD2 (5 bases each). The CDR3 is 13 residues long. Germline V gene data show CDR1 as SQVTM and CDR2 as ANQGSEA. The V gene lost 7 bases and the J gene lost 7 bases, with 20 bases spanning the gap. The CDR3 reads CSAAGTVEFEQYF. The CDR3 DNA follows: TGCAGCGCAGCCGGGACCGTAGAGTTTGAGCAGTACTTC.

V usage is TRBV20-1 and J usage is TRBJ2-7; TRBD2 might be the D (5 bases). The CDR3 consists of 15 residues. CDR1 is DFQATT, CDR2 SNEGSKA, per germline (reference sequence). V was trimmed by 1 base and J by 6 bases, leaving 19 bases between them. CDR3 sequence (DNA): TGCAGTGCTAGAGTCTTGGAGTATGACGCGGGCGAGCAGTACTTC. It is translated as CSARVLEYDAGEQYF.

In its sample, this clonotype was seen a few times. An end of the junction does not agree with germline; a read error may underlie this. The chain recombines TRBV10-3 with TRBJ1-1; D not resolved. The CDR3 is 13 residues long. Germline-derived CDR1 and CDR2 are ENHRY and SYGVKD. The CDR3 reads CAVSETLNTEAFF. DNA for the CDR3: TGTGCCGTCAGTGAGACTTTGAACACTGAAGCTTTCTTT.